This T cell receptor beta chain was documented in a study of T cell responses to AZD1222 COVID-19 vaccine. CDR1 is SGHRS and CDR2 is YFSETQ in the germline V gene. Trimming removed 4 bases from V and 2 bases from J, with 9 bases in between. The CDR3 length is 13 residues. Assay used: immunoSEQ multiplex PCR; TCRdb lists only in-frame clones, some missing. Among 45,000 to 55,000 clones listed, roughly 80% were seen once. This clone was counted only a few times. This sample comprised peripheral blood, obtained on day 0 of MenACWY control vaccination. The V call is TRBV5-1, the J call TRBJ1-2, with D tentatively TRBD1 (5 bases). The sequence was collected from an adult in good health. DNA for the CDR3: TGCGCCAGCAGCCTGACAGAAAACTATGGCTACACCTTC. It is translated as CASSLTENYGYTF.